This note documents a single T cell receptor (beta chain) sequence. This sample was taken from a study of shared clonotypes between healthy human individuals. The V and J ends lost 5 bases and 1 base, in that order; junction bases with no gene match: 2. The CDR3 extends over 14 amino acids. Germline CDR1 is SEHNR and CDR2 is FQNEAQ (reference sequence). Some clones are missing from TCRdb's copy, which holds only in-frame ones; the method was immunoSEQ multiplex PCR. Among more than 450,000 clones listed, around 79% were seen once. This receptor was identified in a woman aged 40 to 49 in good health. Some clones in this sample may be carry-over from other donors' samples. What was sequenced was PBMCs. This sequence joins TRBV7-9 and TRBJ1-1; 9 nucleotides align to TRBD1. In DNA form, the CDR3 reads TGTGCCAGCAGCGTGACAGGGGGGAACACTGAAGCTTTCTTT. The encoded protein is CASSVTGGNTEAFF.